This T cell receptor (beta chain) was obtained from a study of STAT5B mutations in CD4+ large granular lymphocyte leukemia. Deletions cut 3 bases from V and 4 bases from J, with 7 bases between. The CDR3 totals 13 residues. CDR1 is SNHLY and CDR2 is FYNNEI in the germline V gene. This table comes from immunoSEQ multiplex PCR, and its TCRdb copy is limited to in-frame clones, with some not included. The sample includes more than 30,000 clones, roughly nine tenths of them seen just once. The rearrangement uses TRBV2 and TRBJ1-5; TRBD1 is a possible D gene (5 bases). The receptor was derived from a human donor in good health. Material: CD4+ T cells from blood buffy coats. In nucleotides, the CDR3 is TGTGCCAGCAGTGAGGAGGGGAATCAGCCCCAGCATTTT. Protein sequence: CASSEEGNQPQHF.